What follows are 15 T cell receptor beta chains derived from one specimen sequenced in a study of blood T cell repertoires in COVID-19. Sequenced by immunoSEQ multiplex PCR; TCRdb stores in-frame clones only, minus some. Of about 250,000 clones listed, about 80% are singletons. Sample: PBMCs or T cells enriched from blood (not recorded which). The receptors stem from a man between 45 and 60 years old who had recovered from COVID-19.

This clone was detected once. V is TRBV4-2 and J is TRBJ2-7; tentatively, D is TRBD2 (7 bases). Germline CDR1 reads LGHNA; CDR2 reads YNFKEQ. This CDR3 spans 16 amino acids. Trimming took 1 base from V and 3 from J, leaving 16 bases between them. For the CDR3, the DNA is TGTGCCAGCAGCCAAGGGGTAGGGGGGGATTTCTACGAGCAGTACTTC. It yields the protein CASSQGVGGDFYEQYF.

This chain connects TRBV15 to TRBJ2-7; D gene uncertain. V lost 9 bases and J 0 bases, leaving 12 bases between the germline ends. The CDR3 runs 13 residues. Looked up from germline, CDR1 is LNHNV and CDR2 is YYDKDF (reference sequence). CDR3 loop: CATSRVTSYEQYF. CDR3 bases: TGTGCCACTTCCCGGGTTACCTCCTACGAGCAGTACTTC.

V usage is TRBV7-3 and J usage is TRBJ1-2; tentative D call: TRBD1 (5 bases). Germline loops: CDR1 SGHTA, CDR2 FQGTGA. The CDR3 length is 14 residues. The V and J ends lost 2 bases and 4 bases respectively, with 11 bases between them. DNA for the CDR3: TGTGCCAGCAGCTTATTGGGGGGAGGCTATGGCTACACCTTC. It encodes CASSLLGGGYGYTF.

This clone was picked up one time. CDR3 residues: CASSRPPGQGNNEQFF. The CDR3 DNA sequence: TGTGCCAGCAGCAGACCCCCGGGACAGGGGAACAATGAGCAGTTCTTC. V is TRBV7-9 and J is TRBJ2-1; 10 bases map to TRBD1. CDR3 length equals 16 residues. With V trimmed by 5 bases and J by 5 bases, 9 bases remained unmatched. CDR1 SEHNR and CDR2 FQNEAQ come from the germline V gene (reference sequence). The full variable domain, rest sourced from reference TRBV7-9 and TRBJ2-1, is DTGVSQNPRHKITKRGQNVTFRCDPISEHNRLYWYRQTLGQGPEFLTYFQNEAQLEKSRLLSDRFSAERPKGSFSTLEIQRTEQGDSAMYLCASSRPPGQGNNEQFFGPGTRLTVL.

The chain links TRBV7-2 to TRBJ1-3; D not resolved. The CDR3 has 13 amino acids. Germline CDR1 reads SGHTA; CDR2 reads FQGNSA. With 6 bases removed from V and 6 bases from J, the gap between germline ends came to 12 bases. Here the CDR3 reads CASRPRLANTIYF. CDR3 DNA: TGTGCCAGCAGGCCACGACTGGCAAACACCATATATTTT. The whole variable domain, remainder taken from reference TRBV7-2 and TRBJ1-3, is GAGVSQSPSNKVTEKGKDVELRCDPISGHTALYWYRQSLGQGLEFLIYFQGNSAPDKSGLPSDRFSAERTGGSVSTLTIQRTQQEDSAVYLCASRPRLANTIYFGEGSWLTVV.

This clone was observed a handful of times. The rearrangement uses TRBV24-1 and TRBJ2-1, with 7 positions matching TRBD2. Per germline, CDR1 KGHDR and CDR2 SFDVKD. Trimming took 10 bases from V and 6 from J; bases not matched to a gene: 17. There are 16 residues in the CDR3. The CDR3 is CATSSPGTPGGNEQFF. Here the CDR3 DNA reads TGTGCCACTAGTTCCCCCGGGACCCCGGGGGGCAATGAGCAGTTCTTC.

J is TRBJ1-5 and V is TRBV19; a possible D gene is TRBD1 (6 bases). V was shortened by 10 bases and J by 5 bases, with 21 bases between the two germline ends. Germline loops: CDR1 LNHDA, CDR2 SQIVND (reference sequence). The CDR3 loop spans 15 amino acids. DNA for the CDR3: TGTGCCACCGCGAATATAAGACAGGACCATCAGCCCCAGCATTTT. Protein product: CATANIRQDHQPQHF.

V usage is TRBV5-4 and J usage is TRBJ2-1; TRBD2 agrees at 12 bases. The J segment lost 7 bases and the V segment lost 4 bases, leaving 6 bases of the junction unmatched. CDR1 is SGHNT, CDR2 YYREEE, per germline (reference sequence). The CDR3 sequence is 15 residues long. The CDR3 reads CASSPTSGGHNEQFF. The CDR3, as DNA: TGTGCCAGCAGCCCGACTAGCGGGGGTCATAATGAGCAGTTCTTC.

The V and J genes are TRBV11-3 and TRBJ2-1, with 12 positions matching TRBD2. Germline trimming cut 5 bases from V and 7 bases from J; bases unmatched to any gene: 18. The germline gives CDR1 SGHNT, CDR2 YENEEA. The CDR3 covers 19 residues. CDR3 DNA sequence: TGTGCCAGCAGCCCCGTGGGGCTAGCGGGAGGGCGTAGACAGAATGAGCAGTTCTTC. Translating gives CASSPVGLAGGRRQNEQFF. The complete variable domain, with remaining parts taken from reference TRBV11-3 and TRBJ2-1, reads EAGVVQSPRYKIIEKKQPVAFWCNPISGHNTLYWYLQNLGQGPELLIRYENEEAVDDSQLPKDRFSAERLKGVDSTLKIQPAELGDSAVYLCASSPVGLAGGRRQNEQFFGPGTRLTVL.

This clone was observed a handful of times. V is TRBV5-1 and J is TRBJ2-2; 7 bases align to TRBD1. Trimming removed 4 bases from V and 1 base from J; junction bases left unmatched: 4. CDR1 and CDR2 from the germline V gene are SGHRS and YFSETQ. This CDR3 is built from 15 residues. CDR3 nucleotide sequence: TGCGCCAGCAGCCCTCGGACAGGGAACACCGGGGAGCTGTTTTTT. It codes for CASSPRTGNTGELFF.

The chain employs TRBV2 and TRBJ1-2, with TRBD1 matching 8 bases. CDR1 is SNHLY, CDR2 FYNNEI, per germline. V lost 8 bases and J lost 8; bases outside the gene matches: 19. The CDR3 is 16 amino acids. The CDR3 sequence is CASPSKGRGPVMGYTF. The CDR3 DNA follows: TGTGCCAGCCCATCAAAGGGCAGGGGGCCAGTGATGGGCTACACCTTC.

This clone has only a few counts. The chain couples TRBV18 to TRBJ2-7; 7 bases fit TRBD1. The V gene end was trimmed by 4 bases and the J gene end by 3 bases; junction bases not matched to a gene: 9. This CDR3 has 15 residues. Germline V gene data show CDR1 as KGHSH and CDR2 as LQKENI. The CDR3 spells CASSLGQASIYEQYF. Here the CDR3 DNA reads TGTGCCAGCTCACTCGGACAGGCCAGCATCTACGAGCAGTACTTC.

The J gene is TRBJ2-3, the V gene TRBV19; no clear D. The CDR3 has 11 amino acids. The germline V gene encodes CDR1 LNHDA and CDR2 SQIVND (reference sequence). The V end was cut by 6 bases, the J end by 6 bases, with 7 bases between. The CDR3 nucleotides read TGTGCCAGTAGCTTTTTCGATACGCAGTATTTT. Amino acid sequence: CASSFFDTQYF. Supplemented by reference TRBV19 and TRBJ2-3, the full variable domain reads DGGITQSPKYLFRKEGQNVTLSCEQNLNHDAMYWYRQDPGQGLRLIYYSQIVNDFQKGDIAEGYSVSREKKESFPLTVTSAQKNPTAFYLCASSFFDTQYFGPGTRLTVL.

The chain has TRBV6-5 and TRBJ2-1, with 13 nucleotides matching TRBD2. Germline CDR1 reads MNHEY; CDR2 reads SVGAGI. The CDR3 sequence is 15 residues long. V lost 6 bases to trimming and J lost 9 bases; unmatched junction nucleotides: 8. The CDR3 is CASRSGTSGKGEQFF. For the CDR3, the DNA is TGTGCCAGCAGATCCGGGACTAGCGGGAAAGGTGAGCAGTTCTTC.

The J gene is TRBJ2-3, the V gene TRBV28; D gene ambiguous. There are 12 residues in the CDR3. Trimming stripped 5 bases from V and 0 bases from J, with 3 bases between. The germline CDR1 and CDR2 sequences are MDHEN and SYDVKM. CDR3 sequence (DNA): TGTGCCAGCAGTCTGAGCACAGATACGCAGTATTTT. Its translation is CASSLSTDTQYF.